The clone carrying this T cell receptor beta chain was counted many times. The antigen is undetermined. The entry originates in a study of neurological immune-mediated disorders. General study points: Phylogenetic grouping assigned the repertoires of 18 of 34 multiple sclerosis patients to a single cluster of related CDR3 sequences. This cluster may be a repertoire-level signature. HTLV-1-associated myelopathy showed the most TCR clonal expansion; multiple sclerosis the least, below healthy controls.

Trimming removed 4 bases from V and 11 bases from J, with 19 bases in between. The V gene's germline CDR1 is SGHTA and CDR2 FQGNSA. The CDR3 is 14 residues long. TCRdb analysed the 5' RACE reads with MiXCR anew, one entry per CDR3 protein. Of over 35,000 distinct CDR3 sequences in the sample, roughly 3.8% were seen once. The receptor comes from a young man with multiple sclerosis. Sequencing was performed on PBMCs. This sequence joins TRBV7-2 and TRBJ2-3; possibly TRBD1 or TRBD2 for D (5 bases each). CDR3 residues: CASSSLVREGMQYF. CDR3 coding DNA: TGTGCCAGCAGCTCATTAGTCAGAGAGGGGATGCAGTATTTT.